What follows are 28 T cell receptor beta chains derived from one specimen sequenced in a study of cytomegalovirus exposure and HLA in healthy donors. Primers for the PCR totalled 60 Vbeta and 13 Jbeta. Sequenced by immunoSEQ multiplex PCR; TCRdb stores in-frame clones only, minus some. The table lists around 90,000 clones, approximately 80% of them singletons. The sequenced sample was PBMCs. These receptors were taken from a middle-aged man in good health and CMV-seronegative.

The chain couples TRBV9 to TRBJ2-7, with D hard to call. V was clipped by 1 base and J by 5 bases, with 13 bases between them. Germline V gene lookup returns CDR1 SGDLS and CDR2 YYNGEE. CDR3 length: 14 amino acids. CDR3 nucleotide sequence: TGTGCCAGCAGCGTAACCGGTTCTTCCGACGAGCAGTACTTC. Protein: CASSVTGSSDEQYF.

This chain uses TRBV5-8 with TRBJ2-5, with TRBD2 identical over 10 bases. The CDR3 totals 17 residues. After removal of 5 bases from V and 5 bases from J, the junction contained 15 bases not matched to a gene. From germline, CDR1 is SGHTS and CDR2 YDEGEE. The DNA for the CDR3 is TGTGCCAGCAGTCCGTATTGGACTAGCGGCCCCGGGGAGACCCAGTACTTC. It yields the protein CASSPYWTSGPGETQYF.

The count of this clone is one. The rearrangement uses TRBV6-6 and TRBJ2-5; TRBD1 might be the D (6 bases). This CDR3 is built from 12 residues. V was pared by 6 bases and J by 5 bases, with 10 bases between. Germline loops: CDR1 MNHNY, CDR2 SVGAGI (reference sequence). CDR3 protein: CASRQGWETQYF. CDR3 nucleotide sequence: TGTGCCAGCAGGCAGGGGTGGGAGACCCAGTACTTC.

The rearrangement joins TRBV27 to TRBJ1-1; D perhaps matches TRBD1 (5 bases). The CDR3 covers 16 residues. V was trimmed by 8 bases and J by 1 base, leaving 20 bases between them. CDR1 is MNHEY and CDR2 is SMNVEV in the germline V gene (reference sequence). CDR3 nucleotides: TGTGCCAGCGGACCACCCAAGGGGAGGGGGAACACTGAAGCTTTCTTT. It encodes CASGPPKGRGNTEAFF.

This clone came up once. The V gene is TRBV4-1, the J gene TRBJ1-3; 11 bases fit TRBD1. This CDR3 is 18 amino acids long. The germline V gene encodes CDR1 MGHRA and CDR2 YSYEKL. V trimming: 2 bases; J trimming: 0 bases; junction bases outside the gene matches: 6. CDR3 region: CASSQRGTGGLSGNTIYF. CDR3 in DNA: TGCGCCAGCAGCCAACGTGGGACAGGGGGTCTCTCTGGAAACACCATATATTTT.

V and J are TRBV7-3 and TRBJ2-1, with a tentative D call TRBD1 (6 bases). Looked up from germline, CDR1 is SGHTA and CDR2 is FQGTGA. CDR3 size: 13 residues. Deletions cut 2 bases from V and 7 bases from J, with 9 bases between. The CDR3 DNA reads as TGTGCCAGCAGCTTAGTCAGGGGAAATGAGCAGTTCTTC. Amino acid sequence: CASSLVRGNEQFF.

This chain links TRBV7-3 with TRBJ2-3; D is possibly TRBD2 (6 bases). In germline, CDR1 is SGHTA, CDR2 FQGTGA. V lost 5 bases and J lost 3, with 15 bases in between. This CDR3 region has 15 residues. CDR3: CASSLLTRATDTQYF. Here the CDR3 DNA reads TGTGCCAGCAGCCTCCTGACTAGGGCGACAGATACGCAGTATTTT.

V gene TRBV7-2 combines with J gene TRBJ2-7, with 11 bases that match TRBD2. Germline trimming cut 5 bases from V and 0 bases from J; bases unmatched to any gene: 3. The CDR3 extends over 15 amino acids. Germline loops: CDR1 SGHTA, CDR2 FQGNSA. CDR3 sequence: CASSVTSGSSYEQYF. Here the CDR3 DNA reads TGTGCCAGCAGCGTTACTAGCGGGAGCTCCTACGAGCAGTACTTC.

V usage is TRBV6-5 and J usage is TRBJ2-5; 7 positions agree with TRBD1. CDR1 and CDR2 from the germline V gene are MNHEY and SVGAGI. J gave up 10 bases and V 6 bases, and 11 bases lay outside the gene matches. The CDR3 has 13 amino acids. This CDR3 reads CASSRQGPGLQYF. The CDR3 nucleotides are TGTGCCAGCAGCCGACAGGGTCCGGGGCTCCAGTACTTC.

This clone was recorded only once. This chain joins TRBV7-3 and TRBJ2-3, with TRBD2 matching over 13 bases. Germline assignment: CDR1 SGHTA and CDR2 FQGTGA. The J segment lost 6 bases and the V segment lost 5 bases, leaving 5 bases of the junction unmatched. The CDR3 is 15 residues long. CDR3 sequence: CASSRTSGSEDTQYF. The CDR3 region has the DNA TGTGCCAGCAGCCGGACTAGCGGGAGTGAGGATACGCAGTATTTT.

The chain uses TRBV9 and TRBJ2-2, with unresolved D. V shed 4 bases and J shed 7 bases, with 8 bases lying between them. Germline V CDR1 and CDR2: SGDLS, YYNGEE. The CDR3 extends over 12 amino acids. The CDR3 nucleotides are TGTGCCAGCAGCCTTAGTCGCGGGGAGCTGTTTTTT. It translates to CASSLSRGELFF.

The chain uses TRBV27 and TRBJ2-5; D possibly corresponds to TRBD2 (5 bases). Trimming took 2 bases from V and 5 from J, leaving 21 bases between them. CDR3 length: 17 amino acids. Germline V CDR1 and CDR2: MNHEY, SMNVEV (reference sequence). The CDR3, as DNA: TGTGCCAGCAGTTTAAATAGCGCCGCCTATGGCCGGGAGACCCAGTACTTC. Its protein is CASSLNSAAYGRETQYF.

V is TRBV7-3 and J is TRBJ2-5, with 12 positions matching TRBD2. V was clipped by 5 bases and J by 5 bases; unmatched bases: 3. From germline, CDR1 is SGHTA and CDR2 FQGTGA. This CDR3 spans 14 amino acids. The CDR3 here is CASSRLAGVETQYF. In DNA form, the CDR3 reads TGTGCCAGCAGCCGACTAGCGGGAGTGGAGACCCAGTACTTC.

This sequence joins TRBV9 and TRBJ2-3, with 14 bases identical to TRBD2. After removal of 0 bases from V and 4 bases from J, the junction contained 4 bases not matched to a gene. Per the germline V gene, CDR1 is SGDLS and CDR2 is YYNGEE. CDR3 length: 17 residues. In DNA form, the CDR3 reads TGTGCCAGCAGCGTAGGGGGACTAGCGGGAGAAGCAGATACGCAGTATTTT. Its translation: CASSVGGLAGEADTQYF.

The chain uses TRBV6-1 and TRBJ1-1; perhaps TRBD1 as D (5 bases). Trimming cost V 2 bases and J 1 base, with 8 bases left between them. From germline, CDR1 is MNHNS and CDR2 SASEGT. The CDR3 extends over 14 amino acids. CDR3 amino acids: CASSEWGENTEAFF. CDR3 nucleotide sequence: TGTGCCAGCAGTGAATGGGGGGAGAACACTGAAGCTTTCTTT.

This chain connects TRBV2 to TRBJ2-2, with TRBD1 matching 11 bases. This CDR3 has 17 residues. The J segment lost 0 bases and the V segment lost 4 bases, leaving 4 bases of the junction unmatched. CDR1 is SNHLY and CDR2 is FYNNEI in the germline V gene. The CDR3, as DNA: TGTGCCAGCAGTGGAGGACAGGGGGCTACGAACACCGGGGAGCTGTTTTTT. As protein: CASSGGQGATNTGELFF.

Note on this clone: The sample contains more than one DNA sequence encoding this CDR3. The CDR3 nucleotides read TGTGCCAGCAGCTCGGGACAGGGTTCCAATCAGCCCCAGCATTTT. As protein: CASSSGQGSNQPQHF. The V call is TRBV28, the J call TRBJ1-5; TRBD1 agrees at 9 bases. The CDR3 spans 15 residues. Germline-derived CDR1 and CDR2 are MDHEN and SYDVKM. Trimming took 6 bases from V and 3 from J; bases not matched to a gene: 6.

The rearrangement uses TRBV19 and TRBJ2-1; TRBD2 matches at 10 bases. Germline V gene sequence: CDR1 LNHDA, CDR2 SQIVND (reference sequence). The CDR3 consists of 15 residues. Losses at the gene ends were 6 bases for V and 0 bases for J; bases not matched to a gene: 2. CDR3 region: CASSPSGGSYNEQFF. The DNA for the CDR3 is TGTGCCAGTAGCCCTAGCGGGGGCTCCTACAATGAGCAGTTCTTC.

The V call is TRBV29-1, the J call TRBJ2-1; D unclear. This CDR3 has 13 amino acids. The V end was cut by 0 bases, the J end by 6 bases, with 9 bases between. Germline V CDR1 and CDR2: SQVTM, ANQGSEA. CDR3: CSVEDSGSNEQFF. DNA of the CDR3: TGCAGCGTTGAAGATTCAGGATCCAATGAGCAGTTCTTC.

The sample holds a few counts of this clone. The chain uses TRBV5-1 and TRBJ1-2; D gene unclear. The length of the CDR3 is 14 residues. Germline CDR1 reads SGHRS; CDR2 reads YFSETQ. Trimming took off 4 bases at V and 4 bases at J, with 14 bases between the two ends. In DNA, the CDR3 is TGCGCCAGCAGCGTAGAACAGCCCGGCTATGGCTACACCTTC. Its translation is CASSVEQPGYGYTF.

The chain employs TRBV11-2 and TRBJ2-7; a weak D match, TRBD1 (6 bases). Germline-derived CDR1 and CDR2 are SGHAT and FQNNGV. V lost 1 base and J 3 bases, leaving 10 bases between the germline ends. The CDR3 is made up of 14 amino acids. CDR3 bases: TGTGCCAGCAGCTTAGGGACAGAACTCTACGAGCAGTACTTC. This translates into CASSLGTELYEQYF.

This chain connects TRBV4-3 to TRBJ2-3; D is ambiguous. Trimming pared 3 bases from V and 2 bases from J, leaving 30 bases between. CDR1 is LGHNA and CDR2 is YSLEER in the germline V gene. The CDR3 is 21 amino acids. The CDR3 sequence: CASSQNKRPTILIKPTDTQYF. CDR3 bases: TGCGCCAGCAGCCAGAACAAGCGACCTACTATTCTAATAAAACCCACAGATACGCAGTATTTT.

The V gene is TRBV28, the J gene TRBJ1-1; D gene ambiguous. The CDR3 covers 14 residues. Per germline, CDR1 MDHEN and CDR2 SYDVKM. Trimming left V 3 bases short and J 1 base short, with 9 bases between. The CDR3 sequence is CASSLDSPNTEAFF. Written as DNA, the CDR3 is TGTGCCAGCAGTTTGGACTCCCCGAACACTGAAGCTTTCTTT. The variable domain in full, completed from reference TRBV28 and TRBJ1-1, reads DVKVTQSSRYLVKRTGEKVFLECVQDMDHENMFWYRQDPGLGLRLIYFSYDVKMKEKGDIPEGYSVSREKKERFSLILESASTNQTSMYLCASSLDSPNTEAFFGQGTRLTVV.

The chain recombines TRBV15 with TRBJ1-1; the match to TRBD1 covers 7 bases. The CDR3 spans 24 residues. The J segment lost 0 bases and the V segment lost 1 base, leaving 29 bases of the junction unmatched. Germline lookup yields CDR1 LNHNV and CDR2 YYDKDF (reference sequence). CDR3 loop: CATSRAIRLTVSTGDNYMNTEAFF. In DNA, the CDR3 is TGTGCCACCAGCAGAGCTATACGACTGACGGTCAGTACAGGGGACAACTACATGAACACTGAAGCTTTCTTT.

DNA of the CDR3: TGTGCCAGCAGAGACCCTAGCGGGAGCAAAGACGAGCAGTACTTC. This gives the protein CASRDPSGSKDEQYF. This chain uses TRBV6-1 with TRBJ2-7; 10 nucleotides match TRBD2. Trimming at V came to 6 bases and at J to 5 bases, leaving 10 bases not matched to a gene. The CDR3 is made up of 15 amino acids. Germline lookup yields CDR1 MNHNS and CDR2 SASEGT.

The CDR3 reads CASSLVGLAVPYEQYF. In DNA form, the CDR3 reads TGCGCCAGCAGCTTGGTGGGACTAGCGGTCCCTTACGAGCAGTACTTC. This chain connects TRBV5-1 to TRBJ2-7; 11 bases agree with TRBD2. Germline V gene data show CDR1 as SGHRS and CDR2 as YFSETQ. The ends lost 0 bases at V and 4 bases at J; junction bases unmatched: 6. The CDR3 consists of 16 residues.

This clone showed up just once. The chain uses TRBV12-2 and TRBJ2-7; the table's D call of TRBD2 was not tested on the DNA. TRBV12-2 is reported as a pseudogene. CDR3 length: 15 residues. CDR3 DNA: TGTGCAAGTCGCTTGGAGGGGGAGGGTCCCCACGAGCAGTACTTC. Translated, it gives CASRLEGEGPHEQYF.

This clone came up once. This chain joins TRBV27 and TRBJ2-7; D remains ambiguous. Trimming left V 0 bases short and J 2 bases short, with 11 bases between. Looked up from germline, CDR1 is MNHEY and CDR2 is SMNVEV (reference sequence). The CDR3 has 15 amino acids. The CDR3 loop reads CASSLSSLPAYEQYF. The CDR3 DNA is TGTGCCAGCAGTTTATCGTCTCTCCCAGCCTACGAGCAGTACTTC.